These 27 T cell receptor beta chains were all obtained from the same sample, sequenced in a study of spatial heterogeneity in lung cancer. From the 5' RACE reads, TCRdb called clonotypes with MiXCR, one entry per CDR3 protein. The data hold tens of thousands of distinct CDR3 sequences, with about 12% observed a single time. Regarding time point: sample taken at primary tumor resection. Sequenced material: PBMCs, taken at surgery. The receptors come from a male donor with early-stage non-small cell lung cancer.

The chain combines TRBV3-1 with TRBJ2-7; D unresolved. The length of the CDR3 is 12 residues. Trimming took off 1 base at V and 3 bases at J, with 4 bases between the two ends. CDR1 is LGHDT and CDR2 is YNNKEL in the germline V gene (reference sequence). The CDR3 here is CASSQVGYEQYF. CDR3 in DNA: TGTGCCAGCAGCCAAGTCGGCTACGAGCAGTACTTC.

There are many counts of this clonotype. V is TRBV6-5 and J is TRBJ2-5, with D unresolved. This CDR3 is 14 amino acids long. V dropped 2 bases and J dropped 1 base, with 8 bases sitting between them. CDR1 is MNHEY and CDR2 is SVGAGI in the germline V gene. Here the CDR3 DNA reads TGTGCCAGCAGTTACGGCAGAGGCCAAGAGACCCAGTACTTC. Encoded protein: CASSYGRGQETQYF.

This clonotype has more than one count but fewer than ten. The chain recombines TRBV9 with TRBJ2-2; D unresolved. Germline-derived CDR1 and CDR2 are SGDLS and YYNGEE. Trimming took off 4 bases at V and 1 base at J, with 8 bases between the two ends. The CDR3 covers 14 residues. In DNA form, the CDR3 reads TGTGCCAGCAGCAGGAACCAGAACACCGGGGAGCTGTTTTTT. Its protein is CASSRNQNTGELFF. Looking up the rest from reference TRBV9 and TRBJ2-2 gives the full variable domain: DSGVTQTPKHLITATGQRVTLRCSPRSGDLSVYWYQQSLDQGLQFLIQYYNGEERAKGNILERFSAQQFPDLHSELNLSSLELGDSALYFCASSRNQNTGELFFGEGSRLTVL.

The rearrangement uses TRBV9 and TRBJ2-3, with D uncertain. The CDR3 is made up of 13 amino acids. Germline V gene lookup returns CDR1 SGDLS and CDR2 YYNGEE. Deletions cut 4 bases from V and 4 bases from J, with 10 bases between. The CDR3 nucleotides are TGTGCCAGCAGCACCTCCTTGTCAGATACGCAGTATTTT. Translated, it gives CASSTSLSDTQYF.

This clonotype was counted a few times. This rearrangement joins TRBV6-5 to TRBJ2-1; TRBD2 agrees at 11 bases. The germline gives CDR1 MNHEY, CDR2 SVGAGI. J was trimmed by 6 bases and V by 6 bases; bases with no gene match: 7. This CDR3 spans 15 amino acids. The CDR3 DNA sequence: TGTGCCAGCAGACTGGGACTAGCGGCTGGCAATGAGCAGTTCTTC. Amino acid sequence: CASRLGLAAGNEQFF.

This clonotype has only a few counts. V is TRBV29-1 and J is TRBJ2-2; D unclear. This CDR3 region has 10 residues. V dropped 7 bases and J dropped 7 bases, with 7 bases sitting between them. In germline, CDR1 is SQVTM, CDR2 ANQGSEA. The chain's CDR3 is CSAADGELFF. For the CDR3, the DNA is TGCAGCGCCGCGGACGGGGAGCTGTTTTTT.

The chain employs TRBV20-1 and TRBJ1-5, with D perhaps TRBD1 (6 bases). CDR3 length equals 14 residues. In germline, CDR1 is DFQATT, CDR2 SNEGSKA (reference sequence). Trimming cost V 0 bases and J 4 bases, with 10 bases left between them. CDR3 bases: TGCAGTGCTAGAGATCCTAGGGGGAATCAGCCCCAGCATTTT. Its protein is CSARDPRGNQPQHF.

The genes are TRBV20-1 and TRBJ2-3; 7 bases agree with TRBD2. After removal of 5 bases from V and 4 bases from J, the junction contained 12 bases not matched to a gene. Germline V gene data show CDR1 as DFQATT and CDR2 as SNEGSKA (reference sequence). This CDR3 contains 15 residues. For the CDR3, the DNA is TGCAGTGCTCGATTGGCTAGCGGAGGGTCAGATACGCAGTATTTT. Its protein is CSARLASGGSDTQYF.

This chain's CDR3 is CASSSGQGEAFF. The CDR3 bases are TGTGCCAGCAGCTCAGGACAGGGTGAAGCTTTCTTT. The chain links TRBV7-3 to TRBJ1-1; 8 positions agree with TRBD1. CDR3 length: 12 residues. Germline V gene data show CDR1 as SGHTA and CDR2 as FQGTGA. V lost 4 bases to trimming and J lost 7 bases; unmatched junction nucleotides: 2.

This clonotype was seen more than once but under ten times. This rearrangement joins TRBV5-1 to TRBJ1-3, with a tentative D call TRBD1 (6 bases). Germline CDR1 is SGHRS and CDR2 is YFSETQ. The ends were cut back, 4 bases at V and 0 bases at J, with 14 bases in the middle. The CDR3 is 16 amino acids. The CDR3 DNA reads TGCGCCAGCAGCCCGTGGGGGGCTTTCTCTGGAAACACCATATATTTT. Translated: CASSPWGAFSGNTIYF.

There are a few counts of this clonotype. The chain couples TRBV20-1 to TRBJ2-7, with a weak D call TRBD2 (5 bases). This CDR3 contains 12 residues. The ends were cut back, 4 bases at V and 5 bases at J, with 12 bases in the middle. CDR1 and CDR2 (germline): DFQATT, SNEGSKA (reference sequence). The CDR3 here is CSATQAEDEQYF. The CDR3 DNA reads as TGCAGTGCTACCCAGGCGGAGGACGAGCAGTACTTC.

As for this clonotype: The CDR3 carries no conserved terminal phenylalanine or tryptophan, so it likely arises from a read error. The chain couples TRBV10-2 to TRBJ1-1; the D is unclear. Germline-derived CDR1 and CDR2 are WSHSY and SAAADI. The length of the CDR3 is 13 residues. V lost 6 bases and J 0 bases, leaving 8 bases between the germline ends. CDR3: CASRVNLNTEAFS. Written as DNA, the CDR3 is TGCGCCAGCAGAGTTAACTTGAACACTGAAGCTTTCTCT.

Only a few counts were recorded for this clonotype. The chain combines TRBV7-9 with TRBJ2-7, with 7 nucleotides matching TRBD2. With 1 base clipped from V and 2 bases from J, the junction kept 5 bases outside the gene matches. The CDR3 spans 15 residues. Germline assignment: CDR1 SEHNR and CDR2 FQNEAQ (reference sequence). CDR3 bases: TGTGCCAGCAGCTTAGACGCGGGGGTAACCTACGAGCAGTACTTC. It encodes CASSLDAGVTYEQYF.

The V call is TRBV7-9, the J call TRBJ1-2; 8 bases align to TRBD1. The CDR3 has 14 residues. Germline CDR1 SEHNR, CDR2 FQNEAQ (reference sequence). The junction had 9 bases not matched to a gene; V was cut back by 5 bases and J by 7 bases. Here the CDR3 reads CASSMDRVGLGYTF. DNA of the CDR3: TGTGCCAGCAGCATGGACAGGGTCGGCCTTGGCTACACCTTC.

This clonotype has just a few counts. The gene calls are TRBV3-1 and TRBJ2-1; the D is unclear. CDR3 length: 11 amino acids. Germline V gives CDR1 LGHDT, CDR2 YNNKEL (reference sequence). Trimming took off 2 bases at V and 9 bases at J, with 5 bases between the two ends. CDR3 in DNA: TGTGCCAGCAGCCAATCTCGTGAGCAGTTCTTC. Its translation: CASSQSREQFF.

At least ten counts were recorded for this clonotype. The chain recombines TRBV7-9 with TRBJ2-3, with D possibly matching TRBD2 (6 bases). CDR1 SEHNR and CDR2 FQNEAQ come from the germline V gene (reference sequence). The CDR3 spans 16 residues. V lost 4 bases and J lost 2, with 16 bases in between. The CDR3 sequence is CASSSDPGLHTDTQYF. CDR3 DNA sequence: TGTGCCAGCAGCTCAGATCCGGGACTCCACACAGATACGCAGTATTTT.

This clonotype has a handful of counts. This chain uses TRBV20-1 with TRBJ1-1, with D hard to call. Germline V gives CDR1 DFQATT, CDR2 SNEGSKA (reference sequence). The CDR3 covers 13 residues. The V and J ends lost 5 bases and 0 bases respectively, with 10 bases between them. The CDR3 here is CSAELHLNTEAFF. For the CDR3, the DNA is TGCAGTGCTGAACTTCATTTGAACACTGAAGCTTTCTTT.

This clonotype has ten or more counts. This sequence joins TRBV5-1 and TRBJ2-2; 7 nucleotides agree with TRBD1. The V gene's germline CDR1 is SGHRS and CDR2 YFSETQ. J was trimmed by 4 bases and V by 2 bases; bases with no gene match: 5. The CDR3 covers 15 residues. CDR3 in DNA: TGCGCCAGCAGCTTAGGAAGGGGGCTCACCGGGGAGCTGTTTTTT. Its protein product is CASSLGRGLTGELFF.

The chain employs TRBV30 and TRBJ2-2; 9 bases are a match to TRBD1. V lost 2 bases to trimming and J lost 4 bases; unmatched junction nucleotides: 8. Germline CDR1 reads GTSNPN; CDR2 reads SVGIG (reference sequence). The length of the CDR3 is 16 residues. In DNA form, the CDR3 reads TGTGCCTGGAGTTCGGGACAGGGCCATATCACCGGGGAGCTGTTTTTT. The encoded protein is CAWSSGQGHITGELFF. Combining the CDR3 with reference TRBV30 and TRBJ2-2 gives the whole variable domain SQTIHQWPATLVQPVGSPLSLECTVEGTSNPNLYWYRQAAGRGLQLLFYSVGIGQISSEVPQNLSASRPQDRQFILSSKKLLLSDSGFYLCAWSSGQGHITGELFFGEGSRLTVL.

This clonotype was recorded a few times. The chain is built from TRBV7-2 and TRBJ2-7, with D maybe TRBD2 (6 bases). Germline CDR1 is SGHTA and CDR2 is FQGNSA. This CDR3 has 14 amino acids. Trimming took off 7 bases at V and 5 bases at J, with 18 bases between the two ends. The CDR3 protein is CASTPGLGSDEQYF. The CDR3 DNA follows: TGTGCCAGCACTCCGGGACTGGGCTCTGACGAGCAGTACTTC.

This chain links TRBV12-3 or TRBV12-4 with TRBJ2-3, with 8 positions matching TRBD2. The CDR3 totals 16 residues. With V trimmed by 5 bases and J by 2 bases, 9 bases remained unmatched. The CDR3 sequence: CASSTTSGRHTDTQYF. In DNA form, the CDR3 reads TGTGCCAGCAGTACCACTAGCGGCCGACACACAGATACGCAGTATTTT.

A few counts support this clonotype. V gene TRBV24-1 combines with J gene TRBJ2-2, with 9 nucleotides matching TRBD1. Trimming cost V 4 bases and J 7 bases; bases outside gene matches: 6. This CDR3 has 15 residues. Looked up from germline, CDR1 is KGHDR and CDR2 is SFDVKD. The CDR3 nucleotides read TGTGCCACCAGTGACCCGGGACAGGGAAGCGGGGAGCTGTTTTTT. Translating gives CATSDPGQGSGELFF.

This clonotype was recorded only once. The chain recombines TRBV11-2 with TRBJ2-1; D remains unclear. Germline V CDR1 and CDR2: SGHAT, FQNNGV. CDR3 length: 15 amino acids. Trimming left V 5 bases short and J 0 bases short, with 11 bases between. The CDR3 region is CASSPLIGSYNEQFF. In DNA form, the CDR3 reads TGTGCCAGCAGCCCCCTGATTGGCTCCTACAATGAGCAGTTCTTC.

Points on this clonotype: This clone may be a read error of a much larger clone one base away. The rearrangement joins TRBV6-5 to TRBJ2-1; 9 bases align to TRBD2. Germline V CDR1 and CDR2: MNHEY, SVGAGI. The CDR3 covers 16 residues. Trimming cost V 4 bases and J 2 bases; bases outside gene matches: 6. CDR3 region: CASSWEGTSPYNEQFF. The CDR3 coding sequence is TGTGCCAGCAGTTGGGAAGGGACTAGCCCCTACAATGAGCAGTTCTTC.

This clonotype was recorded many times. Here the CDR3 DNA reads TGTGCCAGCAGCTTGGACAGAGCCCCCTATGGCTACACCTTC. It is translated as CASSLDRAPYGYTF. The J gene is TRBJ1-2, the V gene TRBV5-6, with D uncertain. The CDR3 contains 14 residues. The V end was cut by 0 bases, the J end by 4 bases, with 10 bases between. Per the germline V gene, CDR1 is SGHDT and CDR2 is YYEEEE.

There are a few counts of this clonotype. The V and J genes are TRBV7-2 and TRBJ2-4; TRBD1 or TRBD2 may be the D gene (6 bases each). Trimming removed 1 base at V and 1 base at J, with 17 bases between. Germline V CDR1 and CDR2: SGHTA, FQGNSA. This CDR3 region has 18 residues. CDR3 residues: CASSLDRAGMSAKNIQYF. CDR3 nucleotides: TGTGCCAGCAGCTTAGACAGGGCGGGAATGAGTGCCAAAAACATTCAGTACTTC.

This clonotype has only a few counts. V is TRBV5-1 and J is TRBJ1-1; possibly TRBD1 for D (6 bases). The CDR3 sequence is 15 residues long. CDR1 is SGHRS and CDR2 is YFSETQ in the germline V gene. The V end was cut by 6 bases, the J end by 3 bases, with 18 bases between. The CDR3 DNA reads TGCGCCAGCAACATTCTCGGGACAAGTGACACTGAAGCTTTCTTT. It encodes CASNILGTSDTEAFF.